This T cell receptor (beta chain) was documented in a study of T cell changes during pregnancy in multiple sclerosis. The V end lost 3 bases, the J end lost 8 bases, and 16 bases lay between the germline ends. The CDR3 runs 14 residues. Germline CDR1 is SEHNR and CDR2 is FQNEAQ (reference sequence). TCRdb's copy holds only in-frame clones and misses some; the assay was immunoSEQ multiplex PCR. The sample records around 80,000 clones, about 90% being singletons. The sample here was peripheral blood, taken before pregnancy. The chain recombines TRBV7-9 with TRBJ1-2, with D maybe TRBD1 (6 bases). The sequence was collected from a female donor with multiple sclerosis, enrolled in a pregnancy study. The CDR3 is CASSLTRGDTGYTF. Written as DNA, the CDR3 is TGTGCCAGCAGCTTGACTCGGGGGGACACGGGCTACACCTTC.